The table lists the clone carrying this T cell receptor (beta chain) with a few counts. Per the original data handling: Amplification of reference gene primers was used by the study to estimate nucleated cell counts. Libraries were prepared by immunoSEQ multiplex PCR; TCRdb keeps only in-frame clonotypes and omits some of them. V and J calls and clone size are given by that table; D and trimming were obtained from the DNA. The sample yields approximately 220,000 clones, approximately 84% seen once. J lost 4 bases, V lost 5 bases, and 7 bases had no gene match. CDR3 size: 15 residues. Germline V gene sequence: CDR1 MNHEY, CDR2 SMNVEV (reference sequence). The sample is drawn from a study of blood T cell repertoires in COVID-19.

The sequence came from a man between 45 and 60 years old with acute or convalescent COVID-19. The material sequenced was peripheral blood. The J gene is TRBJ1-5, the V gene TRBV27; TRBD1 aligns across 8 bases. DNA for the CDR3: TGTGCCAGCAGTGCTACCAGGGGGCTTAATCAGCCCCAGCATTTT. Protein sequence: CASSATRGLNQPQHF.